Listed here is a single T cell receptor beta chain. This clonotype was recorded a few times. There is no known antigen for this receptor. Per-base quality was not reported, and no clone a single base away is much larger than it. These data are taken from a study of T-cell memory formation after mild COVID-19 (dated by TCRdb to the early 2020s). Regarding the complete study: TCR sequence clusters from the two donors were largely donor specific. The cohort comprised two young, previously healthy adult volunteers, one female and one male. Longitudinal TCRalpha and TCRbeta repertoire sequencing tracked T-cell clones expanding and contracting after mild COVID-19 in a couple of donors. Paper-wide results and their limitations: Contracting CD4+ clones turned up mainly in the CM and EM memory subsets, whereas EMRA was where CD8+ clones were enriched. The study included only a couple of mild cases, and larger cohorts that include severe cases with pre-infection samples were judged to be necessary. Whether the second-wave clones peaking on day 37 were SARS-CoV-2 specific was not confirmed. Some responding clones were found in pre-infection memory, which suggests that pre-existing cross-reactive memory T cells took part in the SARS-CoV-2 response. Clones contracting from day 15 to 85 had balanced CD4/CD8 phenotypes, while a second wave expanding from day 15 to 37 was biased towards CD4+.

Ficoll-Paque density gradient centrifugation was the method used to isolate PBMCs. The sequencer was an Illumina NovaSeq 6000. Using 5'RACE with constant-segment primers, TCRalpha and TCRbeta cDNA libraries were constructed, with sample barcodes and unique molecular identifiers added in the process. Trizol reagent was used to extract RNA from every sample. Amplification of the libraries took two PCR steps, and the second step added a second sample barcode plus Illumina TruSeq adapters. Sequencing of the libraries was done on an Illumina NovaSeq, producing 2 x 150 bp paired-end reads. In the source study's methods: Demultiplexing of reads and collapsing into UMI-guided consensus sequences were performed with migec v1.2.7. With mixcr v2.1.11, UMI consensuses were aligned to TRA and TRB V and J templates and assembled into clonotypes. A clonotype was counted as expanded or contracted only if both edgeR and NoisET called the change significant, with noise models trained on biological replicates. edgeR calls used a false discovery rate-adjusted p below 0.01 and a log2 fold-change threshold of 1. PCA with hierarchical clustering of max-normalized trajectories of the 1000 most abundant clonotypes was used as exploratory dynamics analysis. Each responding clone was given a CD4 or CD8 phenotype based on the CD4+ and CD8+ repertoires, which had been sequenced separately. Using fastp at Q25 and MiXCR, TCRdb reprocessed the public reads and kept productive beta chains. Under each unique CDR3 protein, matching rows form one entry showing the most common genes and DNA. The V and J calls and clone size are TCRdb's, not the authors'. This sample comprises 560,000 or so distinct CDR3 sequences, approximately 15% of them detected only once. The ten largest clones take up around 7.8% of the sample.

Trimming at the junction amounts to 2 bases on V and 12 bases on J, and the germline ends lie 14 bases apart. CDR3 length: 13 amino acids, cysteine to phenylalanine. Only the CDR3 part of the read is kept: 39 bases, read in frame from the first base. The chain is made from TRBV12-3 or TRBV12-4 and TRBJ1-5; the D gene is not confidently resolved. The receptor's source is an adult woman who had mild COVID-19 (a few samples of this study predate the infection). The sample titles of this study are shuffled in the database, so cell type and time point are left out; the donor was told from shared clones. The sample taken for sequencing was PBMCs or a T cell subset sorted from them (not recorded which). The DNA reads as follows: TGTGCCAGCAGTTTAAGCCCCGGTAGGAGCCAGCATTTT. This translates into CASSLSPGRSQHF.